These 4 T cell receptor beta chains came from one sample sequenced in a study of T cell changes during pregnancy in multiple sclerosis. Assay used: immunoSEQ multiplex PCR; TCRdb lists only in-frame clones, some missing. The table includes fewer than 40,000 clones, 90% detected once. The specimen comprised CD4+ T cells from peripheral blood mononuclear cells, sampled in the second trimester of pregnancy. These receptors were taken from a female donor in good health, enrolled as a control in a pregnancy study.

This sequence joins TRBV5-4 and TRBJ1-2; no firm D call. The CDR3 covers 13 residues. With 0 bases removed from V and 4 bases from J, the gap between germline ends came to 7 bases. Germline V gives CDR1 SGHNT, CDR2 YYREEE (reference sequence). CDR3 nucleotides: TGTGCCAGCAGCTTGGGCCCAGGCTATGGCTACACCTTC. The encoded protein is CASSLGPGYGYTF.

The rearrangement joins TRBV28 to TRBJ1-2; D is unclear. CDR3 length: 14 amino acids. Trimming cost V 3 bases and J 4 bases, with 12 bases left between them. Per the germline V gene, CDR1 is MDHEN and CDR2 is SYDVKM. CDR3 nucleotide sequence: TGTGCCAGCAGTTTTGGCAAGCGGATCTATGGCTACACCTTC. As protein: CASSFGKRIYGYTF.

The CDR3 DNA sequence: TGTGCCAGCAGCCTCACCGGGACTAGGGTATACAATGAGCAGTTCTTC. Translating gives CASSLTGTRVYNEQFF. The chain combines TRBV4-2 with TRBJ2-1, with TRBD2 matching 8 bases. Germline V gene data show CDR1 as LGHNA and CDR2 as YNFKEQ. The CDR3 is 16 residues long. Losses at the gene ends were 4 bases for V and 4 bases for J; bases not matched to a gene: 9.

A single count supports this clone. This chain connects TRBV7-2 to TRBJ1-1; D call uncertain. CDR3 size: 15 residues. Trimming pared 0 bases from V and 4 bases from J, leaving 12 bases between. The germline V gene encodes CDR1 SGHTA and CDR2 FQGNSA. CDR3 loop: CASSLATLRSTEAFF. CDR3 DNA: TGTGCCAGCAGCTTAGCGACCCTTAGGAGCACTGAAGCTTTCTTT.